The 22 T cell receptor beta chains presented below share a single source sample, sequenced in a study of human T cells and chemical hapten exposure. Noted time point: healthy volunteer bleed at 2 weeks. Whole blood, unfractionated, served as the material for total RNA extraction. TCRdb independently ran MiXCR on the RACE reads; one entry per CDR3 protein. The repertoire consists of some 90,000 distinct CDR3 sequences, with roughly 8.5% occurring once and the leading ten covering roughly 3.1%. The material sequenced was whole blood. Receptors were obtained from a female donor in good health. Some clones in this sample may be carry-over from other donors' samples.

This clonotype was picked up a small number of times. This chain links TRBV29-1 with TRBJ2-7; the D call may be TRBD1 or TRBD2 (5 bases each). Germline V CDR1 and CDR2: SQVTM, ANQGSEA. Trimming cost V 6 bases and J 4 bases, with 19 bases left between them. This CDR3 region has 14 residues. In DNA, the CDR3 is TGCAGCGTCGGGACCGGGACCCTATGGTACGAGCAGTACTTC. Amino acids: CSVGTGTLWYEQYF.

CDR3 DNA: TGTGCCAGCGAGGGCAGGGGAAACACCGGGGAGCTGTTTTTT. It specifies CASEGRGNTGELFF. V and J are TRBV9 and TRBJ2-2, with D maybe TRBD1 (6 bases). The ends were cut back, 7 bases at V and 2 bases at J, with 12 bases in the middle. The CDR3 runs to 14 residues. Germline CDR1 and CDR2: SGDLS and YYNGEE.

This clonotype was observed many times. V gene TRBV28 combines with J gene TRBJ1-4; D remains ambiguous. The CDR3 is 14 amino acids. The V gene's germline CDR1 is MDHEN and CDR2 SYDVKM. V was trimmed by 5 bases and J by 0 bases, leaving 7 bases between them. This CDR3 reads CASSEGATNEKLFF. The DNA of the CDR3 is TGTGCCAGCAGTGAGGGTGCAACTAATGAAAAACTGTTTTTT.

The rearrangement joins TRBV15 to TRBJ1-1; D gene uncertain. The V end lost 0 bases, the J end lost 0 bases, and 8 bases lay between the germline ends. Germline V gene sequence: CDR1 LNHNV, CDR2 YYDKDF (reference sequence). The CDR3 consists of 15 residues. DNA for the CDR3: TGTGCCACCAGCAGAGAAACACGACTGAACACTGAAGCTTTCTTT. Protein: CATSRETRLNTEAFF.

This clonotype turned up a few times. This rearrangement joins TRBV28 to TRBJ2-7; a possible D gene is TRBD1 (5 bases). Trimming cost V 0 bases and J 0 bases, with 6 bases left between them. Germline V lookup: CDR1 MDHEN, CDR2 SYDVKM. This CDR3 has 14 amino acids. For the CDR3, the DNA is TGTGCCAGCAGTTTATGGGACAACTCCTACGAGCAGTACTTC. This sequence encodes CASSLWDNSYEQYF.

This clonotype has only a few counts. The rearrangement joins TRBV6-1 to TRBJ2-3, with 7 bases fitting TRBD2. The J segment lost 1 base and the V segment lost 2 bases, leaving 3 bases of the junction unmatched. CDR1 MNHNS and CDR2 SASEGT come from the germline V gene. CDR3 length: 15 amino acids. The CDR3 here is CASSEPRGGTDTQYF. The CDR3 DNA sequence: TGTGCCAGCAGTGAACCCCGGGGGGGCACAGATACGCAGTATTTT.

This clonotype was counted ten times or more. The CDR3 sequence is CASSYRDSTDTQYF. The CDR3 DNA reads TGTGCCAGCAGCTACCGGGACAGCACAGATACGCAGTATTTT. V and J are TRBV7-7 and TRBJ2-3; D may match TRBD1 or TRBD2 (5 bases each). There are 14 residues in the CDR3. The germline V gene encodes CDR1 SSHAT and CDR2 FNYEAQ (reference sequence). Deletions cut 4 bases from V and 0 bases from J, with 8 bases between.

The V and J genes are TRBV25-1 and TRBJ2-1; D is uncertain. The V gene lost 2 bases and the J gene lost 9 bases, with 11 bases spanning the gap. CDR3 length equals 13 residues. CDR1 is MGHDK, CDR2 SYGVNS, per germline. The CDR3 reads CASSEHQLLEQFF. The CDR3 region has the DNA TGTGCCAGCAGTGAACATCAACTTCTTGAGCAGTTCTTC. The entire variable domain, with the rest obtained from reference TRBV25-1 and TRBJ2-1, is as follows: EADIYQTPRYLVIGTGKKITLECSQTMGHDKMYWYQQDPGMELHLIHYSYGVNSTEKGDLSSESTVSRIRTEHFPLTLESARPSHTSQYLCASSEHQLLEQFFGPGTRLTVL.

The chain joins TRBV9 to TRBJ1-1, with unresolved D. Germline V gene lookup returns CDR1 SGDLS and CDR2 YYNGEE. Trimming removed 0 bases at V and 4 bases at J, with 10 bases between. The CDR3 has 14 residues. The CDR3 sequence is CASSVVTVGTEAFF. CDR3 nucleotide sequence: TGTGCCAGCAGCGTAGTGACGGTGGGCACTGAAGCTTTCTTT.

There are a few counts of this clonotype. This rearrangement joins TRBV28 to TRBJ2-1, with 9 bases aligning to TRBD2. This CDR3 has 16 residues. Per the germline V gene, CDR1 is MDHEN and CDR2 is SYDVKM. The J segment lost 3 bases and the V segment lost 5 bases, leaving 8 bases of the junction unmatched. DNA of the CDR3: TGTGCCAGCAGTGGCTTAGCGGGAGAATTCTACAATGAGCAGTTCTTC. It translates to CASSGLAGEFYNEQFF.

This clonotype occurred a few times. J is TRBJ1-5 and V is TRBV7-2; TRBD1 might be the D (5 bases). The V and J ends lost 5 bases and 5 bases respectively, with 13 bases between them. The CDR3 is 14 residues long. The germline CDR1 and CDR2 sequences are SGHTA and FQGNSA. The CDR3 reads CASSRGDGYQPQHF. As DNA, the CDR3 is TGTGCCAGCAGCCGGGGCGACGGCTATCAGCCCCAGCATTTT.

The CDR3 region has the DNA TGTGCCAGCAGTTTAGGTCTCGGCGGGAGAGTCGAGCAGTACTTC. Amino acids: CASSLGLGGRVEQYF. The chain has TRBV27 and TRBJ2-7; 7 bases fit TRBD2. This CDR3 contains 15 residues. Trimming removed 2 bases from V and 6 bases from J; junction bases left unmatched: 10. In germline, CDR1 is MNHEY, CDR2 SMNVEV (reference sequence).

This clonotype was detected a few times. CDR3 DNA: TGTGCCACCAGTGATCGACAGTCCGGGTATTACAATGAGCAGTTCTTC. As protein: CATSDRQSGYYNEQFF. J is TRBJ2-1 and V is TRBV24-1; tentatively, D is TRBD1 (5 bases). The germline CDR1 and CDR2 sequences are KGHDR and SFDVKD. Trimming removed 3 bases from V and 4 bases from J, with 15 bases in between. The CDR3 runs to 16 residues.

This clonotype has only a few counts. The chain carries TRBV12-3 or TRBV12-4 and TRBJ2-3; 7 bases agree with TRBD1. V lost 5 bases, J lost 1 base, and 6 bases stayed unmatched. The CDR3 runs 15 residues. CDR3 sequence: CASSPRDSRTDTQYF. DNA for the CDR3: TGTGCCAGCAGTCCCCGGGACAGTCGCACAGATACGCAGTATTTT.

Of note for this clonotype: It may be a read error: a sequence one base away is much more abundant. This chain joins TRBV12-3 or TRBV12-4 and TRBJ2-7, with D unclear. CDR3 length equals 14 residues. CDR3 loop: CVSSLFSSRNEQYF. CDR3 DNA sequence: TGTGTCAGCAGTTTGTTCAGTTCGCGGAACGAGCAGTACTTC.

This clonotype appeared many times. The V call is TRBV28, the J call TRBJ1-6; no clear D. There are 15 residues in the CDR3. Per the germline V gene, CDR1 is MDHEN and CDR2 is SYDVKM. Trimming pared 6 bases from V and 0 bases from J, leaving 9 bases between. The CDR3 region has the DNA TGTGCCAGCAGATGGGGAAGCTCCTATAATTCACCCCTCCACTTT. It specifies CASRWGSSYNSPLHF.

This clonotype was recorded many times. The CDR3 is CSGLSEGGEQYF. DNA for the CDR3: TGCAGCGGACTCTCCGAGGGTGGGGAGCAGTACTTC. The chain employs TRBV29-1 and TRBJ2-7, with TRBD2 as a possible D gene (5 bases). Germline CDR1 and CDR2: SQVTM and ANQGSEA. Between the trimmed V and J ends, which lost 7 bases and 7 bases, there was a span of 17 bases. The CDR3 runs to 12 residues.

This clonotype was recorded at least ten times. The gene calls are TRBV5-6 and TRBJ2-7; either TRBD1 or TRBD2 may supply D (6 bases each). The CDR3 spans 14 residues. Trimming took off 4 bases at V and 4 bases at J, with 15 bases between the two ends. Per the germline V gene, CDR1 is SGHDT and CDR2 is YYEEEE. The CDR3 bases are TGTGCCAGCAGCCCTGGAGGGGGTGTTTACGAGCAGTACTTC. Protein: CASSPGGGVYEQYF.

A few counts support this clonotype. The chain has TRBV20-1 and TRBJ2-1, with D tentatively TRBD1 or TRBD2 (5 bases each). This CDR3 contains 15 residues. V gave up 1 base and J gave up 3 bases, with 13 bases separating them. CDR1 and CDR2 from the germline V gene are DFQATT and SNEGSKA (reference sequence). CDR3 loop: CSARVRTGGYNEQFF. CDR3 nucleotide sequence: TGCAGTGCTAGAGTAAGGACTGGGGGCTACAATGAGCAGTTCTTC.

This clonotype was seen only once. For the CDR3, the DNA is TGTGCCAGCAGCGTAGACGGCGGAACCTACGAGCAGTACTTC. It is translated as CASSVDGGTYEQYF. V is TRBV9 and J is TRBJ2-7; D is unresolved. The CDR3 covers 14 residues. V shed 0 bases and J shed 2 bases, with 9 bases lying between them. Germline CDR1 reads SGDLS; CDR2 reads YYNGEE.

The sample holds a few counts of this clonotype. This chain uses TRBV5-5 with TRBJ2-2; D remains ambiguous. Germline V gene data show CDR1 as SGHKS and CDR2 as YYEKEE (reference sequence). This CDR3 is built from 15 residues. Trimming left V 2 bases short and J 0 bases short, with 8 bases between. DNA for the CDR3: TGTGCCAGCAGCTTAATAAGGACGAACACCGGGGAGCTGTTTTTT. Amino acids: CASSLIRTNTGELFF.

This clonotype was found a few times. CDR3 region: CSARSGSDYEQYF. Written as DNA, the CDR3 is TGCAGTGCCCGTAGCGGGAGTGACTACGAGCAGTACTTC. This chain joins TRBV20-1 and TRBJ2-7; TRBD2 agrees at 9 bases. The CDR3 totals 13 residues. J lost 3 bases, V lost 6 bases, and 6 bases had no gene match. Germline values: CDR1 DFQATT, CDR2 SNEGSKA (reference sequence).